This T cell receptor beta chain was documented in a study of T-cell reconstitution after alpha-beta-depleted transplantation in children. Study observations and caveats: After one year, T-cell counts and TCRbeta diversity mostly came from new T cells. Alpha-beta T cells present about two months after transplant were reported to originate from several hundred expanded graft clones. Day-60 TCRbeta diversity that was high in some patients was derived from surviving recipient T cells and thymic progenitors.

The length of the CDR3 is 14 residues. V was trimmed by 2 bases and J by 0 bases, leaving 8 bases between them. Worth noting for this clonotype: The antigen is not known.

Researchers prepared the TCRbeta library using unique molecular identifiers, the study reports. Using its own MiXCR run on the PCR reads, TCRdb lists one record per CDR3 protein. Found here are around 960,000 distinct CDR3 sequences, roughly 31% of them singletons; the top ten hold 25% to 35%. This rearrangement joins TRBV12-3 or TRBV12-4 to TRBJ2-7; D not certain. The receptor comes from a boy under two years old who had a stem cell transplant for SCID, so the T cells may come from the graft donor. Sequenced material: PBMCs, mostly from graft donor cells, taken 360 days after TCRalphabeta/CD19-depleted stem cell transplant. The CDR3 DNA reads TGTGCCAGCAGTTTAACAGCGAGCTCCTACGAGCAGTACTTC. This sequence encodes CASSLTASSYEQYF.